The rows below give T cell receptor beta chains drawn from one sample of a study of cytomegalovirus exposure and HLA in healthy donors. Data came from immunoSEQ multiplex PCR; TCRdb stores just in-frame clones and leaves some out. The data show around 99,000 clones, 63% seen once. Sequenced sample: PBMCs. The origin of the receptors is a woman in her twenties or thirties in good health and CMV-seronegative. Both conserved end residues are part of each CDR3. A D gene is named only where the DNA matches it firmly. Only some rows state a clone size, as once, few, many or a class for expanded clones.

j_call v_call clone_size d_call cdr3_nt cdr3_aa
TRBJ1-1 TRBV4-3 few - TGCGCCAGCAGCCAAGATCAGGCGGGAAACACTGAAGCTTTCTTT CASSQDQAGNTEAFF
TRBJ2-1 TRBV27 once - TGTGCCAGCAGTTTATCGTCGGAGGGCGACAATGAGCAGTTCTTC CASSLSSEGDNEQFF
TRBJ2-3 TRBV30 few - TGTGCCTGGAGGGCAAGAGATACGCAGTATTTT CAWRARDTQYF
TRBJ2-5 TRBV2 few TRBD2 TGTGCCAGCAGTGGCGGGAGGGCCCTCCGAGAGACCCAGTACTTC CASSGGRALRETQYF
TRBJ2-7 TRBV30 few - TGTGCCTGGAGTGCCTCAAGGAGAACCTACGAGCAGTACTTC CAWSASRRTYEQYF
TRBJ1-5 TRBV7-8 - TRBD1 TGTGCCAGCAAAAGGACAGGGCGCGCTCCCCAGCCCCAGCATTTT CASKRTGRAPQPQHF
TRBJ2-1 TRBV18 - - TGTGCCAGCTCACCACCCCCCGGGACATACAATGAGCAGTTCTTC CASSPPPGTYNEQFF
TRBJ1-5 TRBV28 - - TGTGCCAGCAGTTTGGGTGGGGCGAGTCAGCCCCAGCATTTT CASSLGGASQPQHF
TRBJ2-1 TRBV7-3 - TRBD2 TGTGCCAGCAGCTCCGGGACTAGCGGGAGTAGGTTCTTC CASSSGTSGSRFF
TRBJ2-1 TRBV27 few TRBD2 TGTGCCAGCAGTTTTAGCGGGAGTGGGTTCTACAATGAGCAGTTCTTC CASSFSGSGFYNEQFF
TRBJ2-5 TRBV2 - TRBD1 TGTGCCAGCGAAAGACCGGGACAGGGGGAGGAGACCCAGTACTTC CASERPGQGEETQYF
TRBJ2-7 TRBV7-9 - - TGTGCCAGCAGCTTGTCAGGGGGGTTCGAGCAGTACTTC CASSLSGGFEQYF
TRBJ2-3 TRBV10-1 - - TGCGCCAGCAGTGAGTCCCTTAGAGGCACAGATACGCAGTATTTT CASSESLRGTDTQYF
TRBJ2-3 TRBV5-1 few TRBD1 TGCGCCAGCAGCTCCGGGACAGGCGCCACAGATACGCAGTATTTT CASSSGTGATDTQYF
TRBJ2-7 TRBV4-3 few TRBD2 TGCGCCAGCAGCCAAGATATGGCGGGAGAGCGCTACGAGCAGTACTTC CASSQDMAGERYEQYF
TRBJ2-4 TRBV28 - - TGTGCCAGCAGTTACACAGGCGGCCCCATTCAGTACTTC CASSYTGGPIQYF
TRBJ2-5 TRBV5-1 - - TGCGCCAGCAGCTTGGCCCTTCAAGAGACCCAGTACTTC CASSLALQETQYF
TRBJ2-7 TRBV19 few - TGTGCCACGCGGGACAGACTCTACGAGCAGTACTTC CATRDRLYEQYF
TRBJ2-3 TRBV6-1 - TRBD2 TGTGCCAGCAGTGCCCTAGCGGGGGTGCTCACAGATACGCAGTATTTT CASSALAGVLTDTQYF
TRBJ1-2 TRBV4-1 once - TGCGCCAGCAAAAGGACAGAACAACCCTACAATTATGGCTACACCTTC CASKRTEQPYNYGYTF
TRBJ2-5 TRBV6-6 - - TGTGCCAGCAGTTACCCCGACTACCTCCAAGAGACCCAGTACTTC CASSYPDYLQETQYF
TRBJ1-2 TRBV6-4 - TRBD1 TGTGCCAGCAGTGAAACAGGGGGCGCGACCCGGTATGGCTACACCTTC CASSETGGATRYGYTF
TRBJ1-1 TRBV13 - - TGTGCCAGCAGCTCAGGACAGAACACTGAAGCTTTCTTT CASSSGQNTEAFF
TRBJ1-5 TRBV4-1 - - TGCGCCAGCAGCCAATTATATGCGGTGGGGCAGACAAGCAATCAGCCCCAGCATTTT CASSQLYAVGQTSNQPQHF
TRBJ1-2 TRBV9 - - TGTGCCAGCCGGGGCGGGGCAGAAGACTATGGCTACACCTTC CASRGGAEDYGYTF
TRBJ2-7 TRBV5-6 - - TGTGCCAGCAGCCCCGGAGGGTCGCAGGGCATGAATCCCTGCGAGCAGTACTTC CASSPGGSQGMNPCEQYF
TRBJ2-7 TRBV9 few TRBD2 TGTGCCAGCAGCGTAGATCTCGGGAGGGGCCAGACCTACGAGCAGTACTTC CASSVDLGRGQTYEQYF
TRBJ2-3 TRBV19 few TRBD2 TGTGCCAGCCGGGGGGATCCAGATACGCAGTATTTT CASRGDPDTQYF
TRBJ2-7 TRBV5-1 few TRBD2 TGCGCCAGCAGCATTGGACTAGCGGGGCACTACGAGCAGTACTTC CASSIGLAGHYEQYF
TRBJ1-6 TRBV6-5 - - TGTGCCAGCACTGGACATTTTAAATCACCCCTCCACTTT CASTGHFKSPLHF
TRBJ1-2 TRBV28 - - TGTGCCAGCAGTTTGGGCACTGACTATGGCTACACCTTC CASSLGTDYGYTF
TRBJ2-7 TRBV10-1 few - TGCGCCAGCAGTGACCGGGGTTCCTACGAGCAGTACTTC CASSDRGSYEQYF
TRBJ1-1 TRBV7-8 - - TGTGCCAGCAGCTCCGCCCGGGGGGGTGGCACTGAAGCTTTCTTT CASSSARGGGTEAFF
TRBJ1-1 TRBV28 once TRBD1 TGTGCCAGCAGCCCAGGGGGCAGTGAAGCTTTCTTT CASSPGGSEAFF
TRBJ2-7 TRBV4-3 - - TGCGCCAGCAGCCAAGAAAGAGGGAGTCTCTACGAGCAGTACTTC CASSQERGSLYEQYF
TRBJ2-7 TRBV5-1 few TRBD2 TGCGCCAGCAGCTTGGCGGGACTAGCGGGCGAGCAGTACTTC CASSLAGLAGEQYF
TRBJ2-5 TRBV7-2 - TRBD2 TGTGCCAGCAGCCGGGGACTAGCGGGAGTGGGGGAGACCCAGTACTTC CASSRGLAGVGETQYF
TRBJ2-7 TRBV5-1 once TRBD1 TGCGCCAGCAGCCTTGGGACAGGGGCTACCTACGAGCAGTACTTC CASSLGTGATYEQYF
TRBJ1-2 TRBV7-8 few TRBD1 TGTGCCAGCAGCAGTAGCGTCAGGGGGGTTGGCTACACCTTC CASSSSVRGVGYTF
TRBJ1-4 TRBV28 - - TGTGCCAGCAGTTTATCGGCAGGCCCAACTAATGAAAAACTGTTTTTT CASSLSAGPTNEKLFF
TRBJ2-1 TRBV6-5 once TRBD1 TGTGCCAGCAGTTACTCTCGGGACAGGGGGCAGTCCGAGCAGTTCTTC CASSYSRDRGQSEQFF
TRBJ2-5 TRBV7-2 - - TGTGCCAGCAGCCCCAGAGAGACCCAGTACTTC CASSPRETQYF
TRBJ1-3 TRBV27 - TRBD1 TGTGCCAGCAGTTTGGACAGGGCGCACACCATATATTTT CASSLDRAHTIYF
TRBJ2-1 TRBV18 - - TGTGCCAGCTCGAAGGAGTTCTACAATGAGCAGTTCTTC CASSKEFYNEQFF
TRBJ2-5 TRBV14 - - TGTGCCAGCAGCCCTATCTGGACTATCCAAGAGACCCAGTACTTC CASSPIWTIQETQYF